This T cell receptor (beta chain) appears in the sequencing data of a study of blood T cell repertoires in COVID-19. Turning to the study itself: T cells, B-cell-depleted T cells, or PBMCs provided the cDNA or gDNA that served as material.

The CDR3 spans 13 residues. V dropped 8 bases and J dropped 7; count of bases not matched to a gene: 8. The germline gives CDR1 SGHVS, CDR2 FNYEAQ. Per the original methods: Amplification of reference gene primers provided the estimated nucleated cell counts. TCRdb's table, derived via immunoSEQ multiplex PCR, lists solely in-frame clones and lacks some. The V and J calls and clone size were taken over from that table, and D and trimming were inferred from the DNA. The repertoire has 250,000 or so clones, about nine tenths of them found once; the top ten carry around 0.86%. Seattle's enrolled individuals joined amid active infection and were then monitored longitudinally.

The rearrangement joins TRBV7-6 to TRBJ2-1, with 7 bases lining up with TRBD2. What was sequenced was peripheral blood. This clonotype was sampled from a man aged 25-45 years with COVID-19, enrolled during active disease. CDR3 sequence: CASSSGVGNEQFF. The CDR3 region has the DNA TGTGCCAGCTCCAGCGGGGTAGGAAATGAGCAGTTCTTC.